Shown below are 20 T cell receptor beta chains from a single sample sequenced in a study of PD-1 blockade in classical Hodgkin lymphoma. The method was immunoSEQ multiplex PCR; TCRdb's version includes in-frame clones alone and lacks a portion of them. The sample contains around 100,000 clones, around 88% of which appear only once. After autologous stem cell transplantation all patients relapsed, and prior brentuximab vedotin exposure differed between cohorts. Sequencing was performed on peripheral blood mononuclear cells (PBMCs), taken before the second cycle of nivolumab. The receptor set was obtained from a human donor with classical Hodgkin lymphoma.

This clone was seen a single time. The chain joins TRBV9 to TRBJ2-5, with a tentative D call TRBD1 (7 bases). Matching the DNA end better, TRBJ2-7 makes the J call doubtful. The CDR3 runs 14 residues. CDR1 SGDLS and CDR2 YYNGEE come from the germline V gene. The CDR3 bases are TGTGCCAGCAGCACCTCAGGGGGGCCCTACGAGCAGTACTTC. It translates to CASSTSGGPYEQYF.

The chain carries TRBV7-9 and TRBJ2-3; TRBD1 might be the D (6 bases). The CDR3 runs 17 residues. Trimming stripped 1 base from V and 4 bases from J, with 18 bases between. Per germline, CDR1 SEHNR and CDR2 FQNEAQ (reference sequence). This CDR3 is CASSLGIQGLFPDTQYF. The CDR3 coding sequence is TGTGCCAGCAGCTTAGGGATCCAGGGGTTATTCCCAGATACGCAGTATTTT.

Regarding this clone: Distinct nucleotide sequences in the sample also encode this CDR3. The genes are TRBV6-5 and TRBJ1-2, with D possibly TRBD1 on 5 matching bases. The CDR3 length is 13 residues. The germline V gene encodes CDR1 MNHEY and CDR2 SVGAGI. Trimming cost V 2 bases and J 2 bases, with 6 bases left between them. The CDR3 loop reads CASSYAGNYGYTF. The CDR3 nucleotides are TGTGCCAGCAGTTACGCAGGGAACTATGGCTACACCTTC.

The J gene is TRBJ2-3, the V gene TRBV7-3, with 7 bases matching TRBD2. The CDR3 sequence is 14 residues long. The trim removed 3 bases at V and 3 bases at J, leaving 3 bases unmatched. CDR1 and CDR2 from the germline V gene are SGHTA and FQGTGA. This CDR3 is CASSFNGGTDTQYF. For the CDR3, the DNA is TGTGCCAGCAGCTTCAACGGGGGGACAGATACGCAGTATTTT.

V is TRBV6-1 and J is TRBJ2-4, with 7 bases fitting TRBD2. Trimming took 0 bases from V and 2 from J; bases not matched to a gene: 13. Germline V lookup: CDR1 MNHNS, CDR2 SASEGT. The CDR3 extends over 19 amino acids. This chain's CDR3 is CASSEAGVRLALSKNIQYF. The CDR3 coding sequence is TGTGCCAGCAGTGAAGCCGGCGTTCGACTAGCTCTTTCCAAAAACATTCAGTACTTC.

The chain couples TRBV29-1 to TRBJ2-7; 9 nucleotides match TRBD1. The CDR3 extends over 14 amino acids. From germline, CDR1 is SQVTM and CDR2 ANQGSEA. The V segment lost 4 bases and the J segment 6 bases; nucleotides outside the gene matches: 10. This chain's CDR3 is CSVGEGTGRREQYF. For the CDR3, the DNA is TGCAGCGTTGGGGAAGGGACAGGGCGTCGCGAGCAGTACTTC.

This clone was found once. The genes are TRBV25-1 and TRBJ1-5; D uncertain. The germline V gene encodes CDR1 MGHDK and CDR2 SYGVNS. Trimming took off 3 bases at V and 1 base at J, with 10 bases between the two ends. The CDR3 extends over 15 amino acids. CDR3 nucleotides: TGTGCCAGCAGTGATTTGCCCGGCAGCAATCAGCCCCAGCATTTT. This codes for CASSDLPGSNQPQHF.

This chain joins TRBV6-5 and TRBJ1-1; 9 nucleotides line up with TRBD1. The V gene's germline CDR1 is MNHEY and CDR2 SVGAGI. V shed 5 bases and J 7 bases; nucleotides not matched to a gene: 5. The CDR3 totals 13 residues. The CDR3 here is CASSPDRGGEAFF. The CDR3 DNA sequence: TGTGCCAGCAGTCCGGACAGGGGAGGTGAAGCTTTCTTT.

This clone was picked up one time. The chain has TRBV7-6 and TRBJ1-4, with 9 bases matching TRBD1. CDR1 is SGHVS and CDR2 is FNYEAQ in the germline V gene. The CDR3 has 16 amino acids. The trim removed 1 base at V and 8 bases at J, leaving 8 bases unmatched. The CDR3: CASSLGTGASGEKLFF. The CDR3 region has the DNA TGTGCCAGCAGCTTAGGGACAGGGGCCAGTGGGGAAAAACTGTTTTTT.

V usage is TRBV28 and J usage is TRBJ2-3; 8 bases fit TRBD2. The V gene's germline CDR1 is MDHEN and CDR2 SYDVKM. J lost 2 bases, V lost 3 bases, and 13 bases had no gene match. This CDR3 is built from 18 residues. The CDR3 loop reads CASSFSGALPVFTDTQYF. In DNA form, the CDR3 reads TGTGCCAGCAGTTTTAGCGGGGCGCTCCCGGTTTTCACAGATACGCAGTATTTT.

This chain connects TRBV28 to TRBJ1-5; TRBD1 matches at 8 bases. Trimming at V came to 7 bases and at J to 5 bases, leaving 7 bases not matched to a gene. The CDR3 sequence is 14 residues long. Looked up from germline, CDR1 is MDHEN and CDR2 is SYDVKM. CDR3 sequence reads: CASKAGGDHQPQHF. Here the CDR3 DNA reads TGTGCCAGCAAGGCAGGGGGCGACCATCAGCCCCAGCATTTT.

V and J are TRBV7-8 and TRBJ2-1; 7 bases align to TRBD1. The CDR3 contains 16 residues. Per germline, CDR1 SGHVS and CDR2 FQNEAQ. V lost 6 bases and J lost 2; bases outside the gene matches: 10. The CDR3 protein is CASSPDPGTAYNEQFF. The CDR3 bases are TGTGCCAGCAGTCCGGACCCCGGGACAGCCTACAATGAGCAGTTCTTC.

In its sample, this clone was seen once. The chain is built from TRBV11-2 and TRBJ2-5; no firm D call. The V and J ends lost 6 bases and 2 bases respectively, with 10 bases between them. The CDR3 loop spans 13 amino acids. Germline V gives CDR1 SGHAT, CDR2 FQNNGV. The CDR3 spells CASSVNGQETQYF. The CDR3 DNA reads TGTGCCAGCAGTGTAAACGGGCAAGAGACCCAGTACTTC.

This chain uses TRBV11-2 with TRBJ2-2, with 7 bases matching TRBD1. CDR3 length: 14 amino acids. Germline V gene lookup returns CDR1 SGHAT and CDR2 FQNNGV. V gave up 6 bases and J gave up 2 bases; unmatched junction bases: 3. The CDR3 DNA sequence: TGTGCCAGCAGGTGGGACAGCAACACCGGGGAGCTGTTTTTT. Translated: CASRWDSNTGELFF.

The chain is built from TRBV19 and TRBJ2-3; 11 nucleotides match TRBD1. The V segment lost 7 bases and the J segment 5 bases; nucleotides outside the gene matches: 5. Germline CDR1 and CDR2: LNHDA and SQIVND (reference sequence). The CDR3 contains 14 residues. Here the CDR3 reads CASIGTGGIDTQYF. Here the CDR3 DNA reads TGTGCCAGTATCGGGACAGGGGGAATAGATACGCAGTATTTT.

The chain combines TRBV9 with TRBJ1-3; D gene uncertain. The CDR3 length is 16 residues. Germline V CDR1 and CDR2: SGDLS, YYNGEE. V was pared by 4 bases and J by 0 bases, with 14 bases between. CDR3 loop: CASSLSSGLSGNTIYF. The DNA for the CDR3 is TGTGCCAGCAGCCTGAGTTCGGGCCTCTCTGGAAACACCATATATTTT.

The V and J genes are TRBV18 and TRBJ2-7, with no clear D. Germline lookup yields CDR1 KGHSH and CDR2 LQKENI. The V and J ends lost 2 bases and 2 bases respectively, with 16 bases between them. The CDR3 sequence is 16 residues long. The CDR3 reads CASSPTVGQVPYEQYF. CDR3 coding DNA: TGTGCCAGCTCACCAACGGTAGGGCAAGTCCCCTACGAGCAGTACTTC.

The chain employs TRBV29-1 and TRBJ2-1, with D possibly TRBD2 on 5 matching bases. Germline CDR1 SQVTM, CDR2 ANQGSEA. There are 12 residues in the CDR3. V was trimmed by 4 bases and J by 10 bases, leaving 14 bases between them. In DNA, the CDR3 is TGCAGCGTTGCCCTTCTAGCAACCGAGCAGTTCTTC. Protein: CSVALLATEQFF.

The J gene is TRBJ1-1, the V gene TRBV14; D call uncertain. Trimming took off 3 bases at V and 1 base at J, with 12 bases between the two ends. This CDR3 is built from 15 residues. Germline V lookup: CDR1 SGHDN, CDR2 FVKESK. CDR3: CASSHLGSPNTEAFF. CDR3 DNA: TGTGCCAGCAGCCACCTCGGATCCCCGAACACTGAAGCTTTCTTT.

This sequence joins TRBV19 and TRBJ1-5; 7 bases line up with TRBD1. Trimming removed 5 bases from V and 7 bases from J; junction bases left unmatched: 11. CDR3 length equals 15 residues. The germline CDR1 and CDR2 sequences are LNHDA and SQIVND (reference sequence). The CDR3 sequence is CASSPRQGRRQPQHF. Here the CDR3 DNA reads TGTGCCAGTAGTCCCCGACAGGGAAGGAGGCAGCCCCAGCATTTT. Full variable domain (outside the CDR3, taken from reference TRBV19 and TRBJ1-5): DGGITQSPKYLFRKEGQNVTLSCEQNLNHDAMYWYRQDPGQGLRLIYYSQIVNDFQKGDIAEGYSVSREKKESFPLTVTSAQKNPTAFYLCASSPRQGRRQPQHFGDGTRLSIL.